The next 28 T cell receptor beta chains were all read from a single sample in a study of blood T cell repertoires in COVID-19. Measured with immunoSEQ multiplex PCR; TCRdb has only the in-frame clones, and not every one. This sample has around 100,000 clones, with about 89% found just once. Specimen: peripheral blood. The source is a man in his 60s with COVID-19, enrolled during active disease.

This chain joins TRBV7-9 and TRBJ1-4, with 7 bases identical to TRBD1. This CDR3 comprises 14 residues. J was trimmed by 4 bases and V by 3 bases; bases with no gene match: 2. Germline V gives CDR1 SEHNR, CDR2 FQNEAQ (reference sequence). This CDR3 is CASSFRDSNEKLFF. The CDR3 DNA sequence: TGTGCCAGCAGCTTTAGGGACAGTAATGAAAAACTGTTTTTT.

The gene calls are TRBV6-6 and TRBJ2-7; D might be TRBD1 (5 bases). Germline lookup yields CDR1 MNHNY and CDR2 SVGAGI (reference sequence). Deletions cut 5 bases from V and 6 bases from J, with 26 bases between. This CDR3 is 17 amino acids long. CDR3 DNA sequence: TGTGCCAGCAGTCTCCGAGGACAAGGGGATCTTCGAGTCGAGCAGTACTTC. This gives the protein CASSLRGQGDLRVEQYF.

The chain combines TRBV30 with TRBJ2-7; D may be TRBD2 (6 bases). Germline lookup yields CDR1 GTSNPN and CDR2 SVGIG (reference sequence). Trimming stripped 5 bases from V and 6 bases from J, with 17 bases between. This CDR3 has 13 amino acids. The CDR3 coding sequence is TGTGCCTGGGGGGTGGGGGGAGGAGGCGAGCAGTACTTC. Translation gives CAWGVGGGGEQYF.

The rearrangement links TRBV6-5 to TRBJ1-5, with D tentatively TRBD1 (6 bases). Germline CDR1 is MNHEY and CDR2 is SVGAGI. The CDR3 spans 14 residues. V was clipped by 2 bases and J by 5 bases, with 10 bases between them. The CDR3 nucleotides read TGTGCCAGCAGTTACGGGCAGGGGTATCAGCCCCAGCATTTT. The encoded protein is CASSYGQGYQPQHF.

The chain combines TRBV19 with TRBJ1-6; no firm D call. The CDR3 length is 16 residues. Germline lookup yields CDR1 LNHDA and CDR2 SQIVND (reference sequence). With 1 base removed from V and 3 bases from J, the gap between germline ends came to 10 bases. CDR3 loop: CASSIGEDSYNSPLHF. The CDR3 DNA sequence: TGTGCCAGTAGTATAGGAGAGGATAGCTATAATTCACCCCTCCACTTT.

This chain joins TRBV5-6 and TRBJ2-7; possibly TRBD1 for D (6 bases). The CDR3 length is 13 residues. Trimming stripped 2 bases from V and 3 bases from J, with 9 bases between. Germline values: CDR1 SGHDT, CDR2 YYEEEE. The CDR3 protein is CASSFTGSYEQYF. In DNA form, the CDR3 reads TGTGCCAGCAGCTTTACAGGGAGCTACGAGCAGTACTTC. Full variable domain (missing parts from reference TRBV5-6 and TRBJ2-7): DAGVTQSPTHLIKTRGQQVTLRCSPKSGHDTVSWYQQALGQGPQFIFQYYEEEERQRGNFPDRFSGHQFPNYSSELNVNALLLGDSALYLCASSFTGSYEQYFGPGTRLTVT.

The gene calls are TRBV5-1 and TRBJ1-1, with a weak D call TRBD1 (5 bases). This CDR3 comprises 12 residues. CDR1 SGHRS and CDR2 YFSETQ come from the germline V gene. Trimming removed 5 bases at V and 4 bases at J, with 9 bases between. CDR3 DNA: TGCGCCAGCAGTTATAGGGGCACTGAAGCTTTCTTT. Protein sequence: CASSYRGTEAFF.

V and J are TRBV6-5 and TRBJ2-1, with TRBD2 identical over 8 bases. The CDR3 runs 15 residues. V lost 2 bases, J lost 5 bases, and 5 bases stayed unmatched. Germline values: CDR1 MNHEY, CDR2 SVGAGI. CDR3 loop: CASSYRGRPHNEQFF. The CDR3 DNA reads TGTGCCAGCAGTTACCGCGGGAGGCCTCACAATGAGCAGTTCTTC.

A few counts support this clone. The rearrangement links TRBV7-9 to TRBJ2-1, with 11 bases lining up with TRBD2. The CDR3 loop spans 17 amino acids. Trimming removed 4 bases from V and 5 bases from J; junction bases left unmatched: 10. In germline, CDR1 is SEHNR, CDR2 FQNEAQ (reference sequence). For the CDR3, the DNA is TGTGCCAGCAGCTCCGGGACTAGCGGAGTTCAGGACAATGAGCAGTTCTTC. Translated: CASSSGTSGVQDNEQFF. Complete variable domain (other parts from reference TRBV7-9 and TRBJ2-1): DTGVSQNPRHKITKRGQNVTFRCDPISEHNRLYWYRQTLGQGPEFLTYFQNEAQLEKSRLLSDRFSAERPKGSFSTLEIQRTEQGDSAMYLCASSSGTSGVQDNEQFFGPGTRLTVL.

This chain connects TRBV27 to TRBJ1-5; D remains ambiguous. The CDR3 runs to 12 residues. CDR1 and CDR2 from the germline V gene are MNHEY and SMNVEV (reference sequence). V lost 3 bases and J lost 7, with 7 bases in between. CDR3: CASSFSGQPQHF. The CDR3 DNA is TGTGCCAGCAGTTTTTCCGGGCAGCCCCAGCATTTT.

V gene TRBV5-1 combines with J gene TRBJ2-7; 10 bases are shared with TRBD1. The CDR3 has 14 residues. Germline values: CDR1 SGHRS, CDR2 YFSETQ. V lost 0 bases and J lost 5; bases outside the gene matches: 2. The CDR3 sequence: CASSLGQGADEQYF. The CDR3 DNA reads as TGCGCCAGCAGCTTGGGACAGGGGGCCGACGAGCAGTACTTC.

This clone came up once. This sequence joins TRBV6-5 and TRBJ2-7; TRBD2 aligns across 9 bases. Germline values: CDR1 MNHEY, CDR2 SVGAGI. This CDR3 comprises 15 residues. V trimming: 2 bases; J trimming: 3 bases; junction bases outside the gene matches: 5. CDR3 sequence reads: CASSYGGRANYEQYF. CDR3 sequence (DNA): TGTGCCAGCAGTTACGGCGGGAGGGCGAACTACGAGCAGTACTTC.

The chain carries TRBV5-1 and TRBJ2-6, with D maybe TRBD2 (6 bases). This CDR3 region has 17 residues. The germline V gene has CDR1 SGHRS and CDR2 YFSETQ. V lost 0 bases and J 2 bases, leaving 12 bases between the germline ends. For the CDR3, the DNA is TGCGCCAGCAGCTTGGATGGAGGGCACGCTGGGGCCAACGTCCTGACTTTC. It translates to CASSLDGGHAGANVLTF.

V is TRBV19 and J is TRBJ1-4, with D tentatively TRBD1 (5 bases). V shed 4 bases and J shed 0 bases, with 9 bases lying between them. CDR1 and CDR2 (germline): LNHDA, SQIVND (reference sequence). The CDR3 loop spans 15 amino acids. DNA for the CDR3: TGTGCCAGTAGTACCCGACAGACAACTAATGAAAAACTGTTTTTT. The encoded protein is CASSTRQTTNEKLFF. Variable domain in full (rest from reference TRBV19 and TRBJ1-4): DGGITQSPKYLFRKEGQNVTLSCEQNLNHDAMYWYRQDPGQGLRLIYYSQIVNDFQKGDIAEGYSVSREKKESFPLTVTSAQKNPTAFYLCASSTRQTTNEKLFFGSGTQLSVL.

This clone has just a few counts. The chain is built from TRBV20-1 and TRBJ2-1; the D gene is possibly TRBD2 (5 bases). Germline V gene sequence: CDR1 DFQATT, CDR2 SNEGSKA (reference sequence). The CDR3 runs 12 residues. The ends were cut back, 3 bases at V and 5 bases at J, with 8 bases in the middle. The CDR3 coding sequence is TGCAGTGCTAGTATCGGGGACAATGAGCAGTTCTTC. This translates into CSASIGDNEQFF.

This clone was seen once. The CDR3 DNA sequence: TGTGCCAGCTTCCGGGACAAGAATTCACCCCTCCACTTT. Translation gives CASFRDKNSPLHF. The chain links TRBV28 to TRBJ1-6; D may be TRBD1 (6 bases). This CDR3 region has 13 residues. Germline CDR1 is MDHEN and CDR2 is SYDVKM. V was clipped by 8 bases and J by 7 bases, with 12 bases between them.

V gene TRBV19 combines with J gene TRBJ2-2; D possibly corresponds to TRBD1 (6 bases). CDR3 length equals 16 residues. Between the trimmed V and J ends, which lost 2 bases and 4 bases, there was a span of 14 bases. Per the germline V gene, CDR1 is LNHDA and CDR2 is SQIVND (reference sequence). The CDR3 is CASSITSRGFTGELFF. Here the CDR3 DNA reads TGTGCCAGTAGTATAACGTCCAGGGGCTTCACCGGGGAGCTGTTTTTT.

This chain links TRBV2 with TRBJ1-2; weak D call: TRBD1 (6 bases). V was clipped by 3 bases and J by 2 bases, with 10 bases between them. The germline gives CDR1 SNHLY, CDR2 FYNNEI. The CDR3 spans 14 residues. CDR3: CASSDQGQNYGYTF. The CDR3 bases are TGTGCCAGCAGTGATCAGGGGCAGAACTATGGCTACACCTTC.

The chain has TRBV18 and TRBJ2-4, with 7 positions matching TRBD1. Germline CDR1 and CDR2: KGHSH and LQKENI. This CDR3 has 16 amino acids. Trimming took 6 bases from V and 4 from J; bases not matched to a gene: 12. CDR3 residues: CASSQNRRDRKNIQYF. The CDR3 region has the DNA TGTGCCAGCTCGCAAAACCGCCGGGACAGAAAAAACATTCAGTACTTC.

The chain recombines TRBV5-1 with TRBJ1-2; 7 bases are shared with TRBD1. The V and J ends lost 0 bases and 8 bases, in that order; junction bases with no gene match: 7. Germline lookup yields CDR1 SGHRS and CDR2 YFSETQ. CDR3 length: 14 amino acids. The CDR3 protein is CASSLEGDSGGYTF. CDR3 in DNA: TGCGCCAGCAGCTTGGAAGGGGACAGCGGAGGCTACACCTTC.

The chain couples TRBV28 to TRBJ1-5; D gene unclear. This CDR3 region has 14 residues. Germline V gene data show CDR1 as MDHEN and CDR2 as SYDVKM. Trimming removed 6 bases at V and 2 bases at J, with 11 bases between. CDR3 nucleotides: TGTGCCAGCAGAGCCTCGAACGGCAATCAGCCCCAGCATTTT. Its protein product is CASRASNGNQPQHF. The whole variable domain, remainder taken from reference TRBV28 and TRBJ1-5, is DVKVTQSSRYLVKRTGEKVFLECVQDMDHENMFWYRQDPGLGLRLIYFSYDVKMKEKGDIPEGYSVSREKKERFSLILESASTNQTSMYLCASRASNGNQPQHFGDGTRLSIL.

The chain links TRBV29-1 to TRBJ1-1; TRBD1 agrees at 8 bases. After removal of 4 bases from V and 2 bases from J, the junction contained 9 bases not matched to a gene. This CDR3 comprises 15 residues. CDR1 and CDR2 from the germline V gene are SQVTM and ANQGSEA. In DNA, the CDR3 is TGCAGCGTTGTTGGGCAGGGGGCATCAAACACTGAAGCTTTCTTT. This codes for CSVVGQGASNTEAFF. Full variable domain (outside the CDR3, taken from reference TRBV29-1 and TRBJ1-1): SAVISQKPSRDICQRGTSLTIQCQVDSQVTMMFWYRQQPGQSLTLIATANQGSEATYESGFVIDKFPISRPNLTFSTLTVSNMSPEDSSIYLCSVVGQGASNTEAFFGQGTRLTVV.

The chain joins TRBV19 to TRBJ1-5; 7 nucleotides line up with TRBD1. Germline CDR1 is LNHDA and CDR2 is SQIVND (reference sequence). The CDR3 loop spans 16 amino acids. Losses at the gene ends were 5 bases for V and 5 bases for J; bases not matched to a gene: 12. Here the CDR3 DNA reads TGTGCCAGTAGTCCACTGACAGGGAATAGGGATCAGCCCCAGCATTTT. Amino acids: CASSPLTGNRDQPQHF.

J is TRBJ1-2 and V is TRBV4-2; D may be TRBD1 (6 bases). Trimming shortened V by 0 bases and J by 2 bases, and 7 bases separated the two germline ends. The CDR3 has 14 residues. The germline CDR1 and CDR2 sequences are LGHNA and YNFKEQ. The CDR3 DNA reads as TGTGCCAGCAGCCAAGAAAGGGGGAACTATGGCTACACCTTC. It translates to CASSQERGNYGYTF.

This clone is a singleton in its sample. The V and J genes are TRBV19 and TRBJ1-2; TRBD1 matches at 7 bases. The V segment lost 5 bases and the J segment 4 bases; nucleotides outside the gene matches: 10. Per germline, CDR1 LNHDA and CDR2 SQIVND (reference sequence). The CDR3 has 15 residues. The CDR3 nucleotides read TGTGCCAGTAGTGCTCGACAGGGAGGCGGCTATGGCTACACCTTC. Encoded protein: CASSARQGGGYGYTF.

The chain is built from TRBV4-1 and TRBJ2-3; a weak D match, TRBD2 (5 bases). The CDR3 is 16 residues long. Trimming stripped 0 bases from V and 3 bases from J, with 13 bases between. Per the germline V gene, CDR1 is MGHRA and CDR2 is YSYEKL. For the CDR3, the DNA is TGCGCCAGCAGCCAAGATGAGGGCAGACGGACAGATACGCAGTATTTT. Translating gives CASSQDEGRRTDTQYF.

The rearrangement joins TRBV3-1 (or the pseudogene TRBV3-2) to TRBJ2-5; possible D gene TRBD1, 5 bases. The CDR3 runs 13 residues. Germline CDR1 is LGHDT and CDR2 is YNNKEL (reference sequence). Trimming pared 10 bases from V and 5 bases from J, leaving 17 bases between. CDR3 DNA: TGTGCCACCATTCGAGCAGGGTACGAGACCCAGTACTTC. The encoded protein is CATIRAGYETQYF.

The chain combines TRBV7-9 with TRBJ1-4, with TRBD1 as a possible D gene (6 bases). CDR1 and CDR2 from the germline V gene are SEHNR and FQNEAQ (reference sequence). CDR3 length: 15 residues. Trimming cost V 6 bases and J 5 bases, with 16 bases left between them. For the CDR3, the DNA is TGTGCCAGCAGACCCAACAGGGAAGACAATGAAAAACTGTTTTTT. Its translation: CASRPNREDNEKLFF.